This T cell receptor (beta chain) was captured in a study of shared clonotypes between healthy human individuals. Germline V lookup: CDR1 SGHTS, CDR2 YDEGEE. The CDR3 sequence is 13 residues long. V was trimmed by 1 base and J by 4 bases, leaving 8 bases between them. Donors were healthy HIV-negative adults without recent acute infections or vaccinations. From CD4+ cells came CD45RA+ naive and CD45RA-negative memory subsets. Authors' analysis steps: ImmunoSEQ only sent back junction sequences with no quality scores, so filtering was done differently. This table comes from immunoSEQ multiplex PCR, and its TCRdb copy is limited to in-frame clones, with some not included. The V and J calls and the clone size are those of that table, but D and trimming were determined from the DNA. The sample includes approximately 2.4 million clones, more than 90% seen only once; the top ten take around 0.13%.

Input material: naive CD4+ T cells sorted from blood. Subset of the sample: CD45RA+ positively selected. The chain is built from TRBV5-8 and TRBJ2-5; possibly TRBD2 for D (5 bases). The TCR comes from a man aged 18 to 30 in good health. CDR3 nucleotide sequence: TGTGCCAGCAGCTTGCTAGCAAGAGAGACCCAGTACTTC. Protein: CASSLLARETQYF.